The clone carrying this T cell receptor beta chain was picked up one time. Antigen specificity is unknown. The data originate from a study of a mutant IDH1 vaccine in newly diagnosed glioma. About the research overall: Treated patients were roughly 62% male, roughly 38% female, mean age around 40 years. Patients' prior therapy spanned radiotherapy, temozolomide, or both; most underwent both. Study results and limitations: It was 93.3% of patients that developed vaccine-induced immune responses. Pseudoprogression apparently lacked any relation to changes in top peripheral T cell clonotypes.

Time point here: baseline, week 1 (first vaccination visit). The treatment was: pre-vaccination baseline after standard-of-care therapy. Only in-frame clones appear in the TCRdb table, and some are missing; sequencing was by immunoSEQ multiplex PCR. This table has tens of thousands of clones, roughly 78% appearing once. The source of this sequence is a man aged 45-65 years with glioma. The sample here was PBMCs, taken from a glioma patient treated with radiotherapy, temozolomide or both.

The CDR3 region has the DNA TGTGCCAGCAGGGGGCTTGCTGGCTACACCTTC. Protein product: CASRGLAGYTF. V and J are TRBV6-6 and TRBJ1-2, with D perhaps TRBD1 (5 bases). Trimming cost V 6 bases and J 7 bases, with 9 bases left between them. The CDR3 covers 11 residues. Per the germline V gene, CDR1 is MNHNY and CDR2 is SVGAGI (reference sequence).